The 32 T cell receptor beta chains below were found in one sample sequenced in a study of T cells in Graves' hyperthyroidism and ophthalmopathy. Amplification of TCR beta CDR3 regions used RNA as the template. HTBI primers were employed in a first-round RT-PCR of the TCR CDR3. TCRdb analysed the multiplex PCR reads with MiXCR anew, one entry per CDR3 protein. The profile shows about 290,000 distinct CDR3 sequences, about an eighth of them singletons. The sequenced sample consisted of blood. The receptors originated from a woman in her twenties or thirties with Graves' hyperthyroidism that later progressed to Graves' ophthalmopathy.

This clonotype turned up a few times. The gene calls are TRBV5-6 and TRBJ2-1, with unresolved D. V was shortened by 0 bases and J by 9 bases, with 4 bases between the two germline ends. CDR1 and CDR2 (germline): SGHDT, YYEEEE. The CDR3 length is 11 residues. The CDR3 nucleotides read TGTGCCAGCAGCTTGGAGGTTGAGCAGTTCTTC. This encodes CASSLEVEQFF.

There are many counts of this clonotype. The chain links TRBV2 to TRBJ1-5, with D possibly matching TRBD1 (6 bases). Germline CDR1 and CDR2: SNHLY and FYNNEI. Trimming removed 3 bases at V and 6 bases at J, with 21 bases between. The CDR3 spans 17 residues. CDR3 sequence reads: CASSDSLLSGASQPQHF. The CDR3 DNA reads TGTGCCAGCAGTGATTCCCTACTATCGGGGGCTAGTCAGCCCCAGCATTTT.

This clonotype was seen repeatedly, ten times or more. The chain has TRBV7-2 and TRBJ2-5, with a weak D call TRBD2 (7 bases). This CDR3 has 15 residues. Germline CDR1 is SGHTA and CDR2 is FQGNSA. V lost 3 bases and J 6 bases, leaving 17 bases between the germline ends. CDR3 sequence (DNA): TGTGCCAGCAGCTTCGACTTGGGAGGGGGGAAGACCCAGTACTTC. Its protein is CASSFDLGGGKTQYF.

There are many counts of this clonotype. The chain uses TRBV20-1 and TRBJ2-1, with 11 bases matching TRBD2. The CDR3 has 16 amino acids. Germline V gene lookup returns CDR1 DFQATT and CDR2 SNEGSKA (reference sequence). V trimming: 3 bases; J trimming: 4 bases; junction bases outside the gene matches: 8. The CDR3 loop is CSARMLAGGLYNEQFF. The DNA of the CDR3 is TGCAGTGCTAGGATGCTAGCGGGAGGACTTTACAATGAGCAGTTCTTC.

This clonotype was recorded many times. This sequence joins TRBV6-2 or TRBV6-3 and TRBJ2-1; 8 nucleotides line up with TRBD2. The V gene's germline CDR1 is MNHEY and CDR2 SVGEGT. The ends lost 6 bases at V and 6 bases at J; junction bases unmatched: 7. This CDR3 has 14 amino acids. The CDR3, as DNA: TGTGCCAGCAGCCCCGGCCGGGAGGGCAATGAGCAGTTCTTC. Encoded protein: CASSPGREGNEQFF.

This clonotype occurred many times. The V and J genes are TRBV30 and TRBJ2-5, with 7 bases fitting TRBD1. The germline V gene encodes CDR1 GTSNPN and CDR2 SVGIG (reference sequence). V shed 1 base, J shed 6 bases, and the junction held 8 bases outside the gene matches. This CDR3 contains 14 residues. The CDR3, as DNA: TGTGCCTGGAGTGCCATGGGAAGGGGGCAGACCCAGTACTTC. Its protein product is CAWSAMGRGQTQYF.

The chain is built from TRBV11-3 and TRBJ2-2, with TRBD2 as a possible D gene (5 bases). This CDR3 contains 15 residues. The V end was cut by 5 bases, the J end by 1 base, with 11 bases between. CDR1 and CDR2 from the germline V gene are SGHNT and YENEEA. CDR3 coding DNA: TGTGCCAGCAGCCACGGACTCGGGAACACCGGGGAGCTGTTTTTT. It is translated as CASSHGLGNTGELFF. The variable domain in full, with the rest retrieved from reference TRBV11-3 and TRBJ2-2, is EAGVVQSPRYKIIEKKQPVAFWCNPISGHNTLYWYLQNLGQGPELLIRYENEEAVDDSQLPKDRFSAERLKGVDSTLKIQPAELGDSAVYLCASSHGLGNTGELFFGEGSRLTVL.

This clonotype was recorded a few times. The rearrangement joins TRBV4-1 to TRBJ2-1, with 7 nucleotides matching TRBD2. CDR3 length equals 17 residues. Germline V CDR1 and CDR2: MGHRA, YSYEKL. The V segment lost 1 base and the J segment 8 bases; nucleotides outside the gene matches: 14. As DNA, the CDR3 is TGCGCCAGCAGCCAAGGACCCTTGGCGGGAGAGGGGCATGAGCAGTTCTTC. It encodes CASSQGPLAGEGHEQFF.

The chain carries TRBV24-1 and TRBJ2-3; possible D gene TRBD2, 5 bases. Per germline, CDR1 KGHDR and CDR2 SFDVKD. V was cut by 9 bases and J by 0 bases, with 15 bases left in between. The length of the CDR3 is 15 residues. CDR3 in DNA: TGTGCCACCCGGAGCGGCTTCTCTAGCACAGATACGCAGTATTTT. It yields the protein CATRSGFSSTDTQYF.

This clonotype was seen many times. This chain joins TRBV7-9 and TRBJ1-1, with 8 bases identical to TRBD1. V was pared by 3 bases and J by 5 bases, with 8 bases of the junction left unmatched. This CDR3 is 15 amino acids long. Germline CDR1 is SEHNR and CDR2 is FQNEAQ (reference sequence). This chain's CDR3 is CASSLTGDSNTEAFF. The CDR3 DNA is TGTGCCAGCAGCTTGACAGGGGACAGTAATACTGAAGCTTTCTTT.

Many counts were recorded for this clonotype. DNA of the CDR3: TGTGCCAGCACCAACCGGCCGCCAAGGGGGCAACCTGGAAACACCATATATTTT. Its translation: CASTNRPPRGQPGNTIYF. The rearrangement links TRBV6-1 to TRBJ1-3; 7 positions agree with TRBD1. The V gene end was trimmed by 7 bases and the J gene end by 2 bases; junction bases not matched to a gene: 17. The germline CDR1 and CDR2 sequences are MNHNS and SASEGT. The CDR3 is made up of 18 amino acids.

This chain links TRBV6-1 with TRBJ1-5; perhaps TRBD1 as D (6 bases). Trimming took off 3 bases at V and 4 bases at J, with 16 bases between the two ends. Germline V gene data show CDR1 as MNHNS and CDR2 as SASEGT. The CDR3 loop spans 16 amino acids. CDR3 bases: TGTGCCAGCAGTGAGCGAACGGGACAACAGAATCAGCCCCAGCATTTT. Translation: CASSERTGQQNQPQHF.

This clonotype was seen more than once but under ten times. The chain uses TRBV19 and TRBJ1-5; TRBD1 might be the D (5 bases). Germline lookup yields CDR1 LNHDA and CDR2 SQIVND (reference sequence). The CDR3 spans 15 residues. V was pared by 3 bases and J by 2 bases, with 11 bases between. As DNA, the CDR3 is TGTGCCAGTAGTATTTCAGGGAGCGGCAATCAGCCCCAGCATTTT. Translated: CASSISGSGNQPQHF.

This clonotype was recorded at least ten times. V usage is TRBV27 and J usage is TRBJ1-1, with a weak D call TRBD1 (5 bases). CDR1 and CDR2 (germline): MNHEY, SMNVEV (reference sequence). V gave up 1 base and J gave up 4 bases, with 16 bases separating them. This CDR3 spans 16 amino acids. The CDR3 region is CASSLYPGLGGTEAFF. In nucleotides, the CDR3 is TGTGCCAGCAGTTTATATCCAGGCTTGGGGGGCACTGAAGCTTTCTTT.

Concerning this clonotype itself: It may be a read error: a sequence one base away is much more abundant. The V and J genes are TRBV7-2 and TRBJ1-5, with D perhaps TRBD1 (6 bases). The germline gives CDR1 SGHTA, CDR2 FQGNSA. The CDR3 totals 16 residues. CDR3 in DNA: TGTGCCACCAGCTTAGCAGGGGTAAATAGCAATCAGCCCCAGCATTTT. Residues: CATSLAGVNSNQPQHF.

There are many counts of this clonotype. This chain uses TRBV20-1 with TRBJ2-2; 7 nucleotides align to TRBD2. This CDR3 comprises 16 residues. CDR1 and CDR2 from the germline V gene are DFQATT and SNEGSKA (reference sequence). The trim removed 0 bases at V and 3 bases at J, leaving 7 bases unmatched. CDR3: CSARDIHLADTGELFF. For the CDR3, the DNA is TGCAGTGCTAGAGATATTCACCTAGCGGACACCGGGGAGCTGTTTTTT.

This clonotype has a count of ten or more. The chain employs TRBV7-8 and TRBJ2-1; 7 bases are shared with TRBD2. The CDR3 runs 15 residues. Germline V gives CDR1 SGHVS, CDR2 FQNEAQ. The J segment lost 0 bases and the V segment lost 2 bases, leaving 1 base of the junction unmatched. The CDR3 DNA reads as TGTGCCAGCAGCTTATGGGGGGGCTCCTACAATGAGCAGTTCTTC. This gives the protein CASSLWGGSYNEQFF.

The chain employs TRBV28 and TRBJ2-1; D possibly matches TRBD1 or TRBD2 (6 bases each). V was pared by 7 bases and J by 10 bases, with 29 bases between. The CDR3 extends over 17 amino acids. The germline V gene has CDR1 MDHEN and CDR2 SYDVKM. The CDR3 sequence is CASNIPPRGKSGEEQFF. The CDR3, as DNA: TGTGCCAGCAATATTCCCCCGAGGGGGAAATCGGGGGAAGAGCAGTTCTTC.

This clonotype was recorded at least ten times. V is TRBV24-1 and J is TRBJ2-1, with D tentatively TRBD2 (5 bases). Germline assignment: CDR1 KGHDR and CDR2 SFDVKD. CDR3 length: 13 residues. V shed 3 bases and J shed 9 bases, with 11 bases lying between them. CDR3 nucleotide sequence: TGTGCCACCAGTGATACCGCGGGCAGTGAGCAGTTCTTC. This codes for CATSDTAGSEQFF.

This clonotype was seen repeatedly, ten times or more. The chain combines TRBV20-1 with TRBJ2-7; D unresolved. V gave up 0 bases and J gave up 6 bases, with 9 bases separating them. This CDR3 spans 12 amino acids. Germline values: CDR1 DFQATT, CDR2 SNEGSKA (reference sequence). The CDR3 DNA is TGCAGTGCTAGAGATCGCGAACTCGAGCAGTACTTC. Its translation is CSARDRELEQYF.

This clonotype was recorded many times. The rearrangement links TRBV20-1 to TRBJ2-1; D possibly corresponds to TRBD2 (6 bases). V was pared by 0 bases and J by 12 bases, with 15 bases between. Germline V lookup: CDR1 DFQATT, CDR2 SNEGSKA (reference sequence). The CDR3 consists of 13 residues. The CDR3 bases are TGCAGTGCTAGAGATTCCAGACTAGATGGGCAGTTCTTC. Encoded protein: CSARDSRLDGQFF.

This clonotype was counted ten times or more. The CDR3 loop is CASRQRAGGGTDTQYF. CDR3 bases: TGTGCCAGTCGACAAAGAGCGGGGGGAGGCACAGATACGCAGTATTTT. J is TRBJ2-3 and V is TRBV7-2; 9 bases map to TRBD2. The germline V gene has CDR1 SGHTA and CDR2 FQGNSA. Trimming cost V 9 bases and J 1 base; bases outside gene matches: 11. This CDR3 region has 16 residues.

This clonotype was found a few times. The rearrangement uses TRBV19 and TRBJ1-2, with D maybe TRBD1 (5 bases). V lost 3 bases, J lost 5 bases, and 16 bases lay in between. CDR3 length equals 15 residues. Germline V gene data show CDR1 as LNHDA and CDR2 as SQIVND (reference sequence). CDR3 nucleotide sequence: TGTGCCAGTAGTATGGATTTAGGGGTTTTGTATGGCTACACCTTC. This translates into CASSMDLGVLYGYTF.

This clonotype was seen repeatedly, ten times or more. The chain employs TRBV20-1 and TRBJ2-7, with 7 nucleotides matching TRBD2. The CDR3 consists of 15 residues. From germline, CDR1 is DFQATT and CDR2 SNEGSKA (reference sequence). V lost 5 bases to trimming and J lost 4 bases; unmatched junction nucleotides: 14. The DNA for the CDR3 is TGCAGTGCTCTCAGCCCGAGCGGGACCTTTTACGAGCAGTACTTC. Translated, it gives CSALSPSGTFYEQYF.

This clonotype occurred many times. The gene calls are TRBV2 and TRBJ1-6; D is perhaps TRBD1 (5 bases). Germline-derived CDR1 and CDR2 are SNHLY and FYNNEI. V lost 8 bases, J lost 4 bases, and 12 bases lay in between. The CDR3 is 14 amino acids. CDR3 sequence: CASCGPGYNSPLHF. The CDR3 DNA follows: TGTGCCAGCTGCGGGCCAGGGTATAATTCACCCCTCCACTTT.

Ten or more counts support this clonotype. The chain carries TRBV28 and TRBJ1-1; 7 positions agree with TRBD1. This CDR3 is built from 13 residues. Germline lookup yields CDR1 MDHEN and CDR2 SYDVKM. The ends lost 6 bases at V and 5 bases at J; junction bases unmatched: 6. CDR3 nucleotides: TGTGCCAGCAGATACGACAGGGCAACTGAAGCTTTCTTT. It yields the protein CASRYDRATEAFF.

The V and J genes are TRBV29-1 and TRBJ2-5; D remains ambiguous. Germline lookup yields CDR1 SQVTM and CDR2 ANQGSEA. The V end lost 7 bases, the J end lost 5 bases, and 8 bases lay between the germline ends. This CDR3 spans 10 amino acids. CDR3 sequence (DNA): TGCAGCGCCCTCGGGGAGACCCAGTACTTC. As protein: CSALGETQYF.

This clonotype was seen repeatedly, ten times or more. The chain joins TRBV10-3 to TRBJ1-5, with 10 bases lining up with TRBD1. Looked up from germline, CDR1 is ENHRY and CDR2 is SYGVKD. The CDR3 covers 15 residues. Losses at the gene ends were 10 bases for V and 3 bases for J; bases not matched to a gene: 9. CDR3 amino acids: CASFTGTGVNQPQHF. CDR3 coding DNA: TGTGCCAGCTTTACCGGGACAGGGGTCAATCAGCCCCAGCATTTT.

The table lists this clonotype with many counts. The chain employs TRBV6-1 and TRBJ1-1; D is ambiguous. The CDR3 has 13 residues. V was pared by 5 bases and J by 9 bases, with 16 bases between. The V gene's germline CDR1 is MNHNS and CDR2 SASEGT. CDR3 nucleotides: TGTGCCAGCAGTACCACGGTGGGGAGACAAGCTTTCTTT. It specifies CASSTTVGRQAFF.

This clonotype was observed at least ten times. CDR3 protein: CASSLRDNSNQPQHF. CDR3 in DNA: TGTGCCAGCAGCCTACGGGATAATAGCAATCAGCCCCAGCATTTT. The chain uses TRBV6-1 and TRBJ1-5, with D hard to call. CDR3 length: 15 residues. CDR1 and CDR2 (germline): MNHNS, SASEGT. Trimming removed 6 bases at V and 0 bases at J, with 12 bases between.

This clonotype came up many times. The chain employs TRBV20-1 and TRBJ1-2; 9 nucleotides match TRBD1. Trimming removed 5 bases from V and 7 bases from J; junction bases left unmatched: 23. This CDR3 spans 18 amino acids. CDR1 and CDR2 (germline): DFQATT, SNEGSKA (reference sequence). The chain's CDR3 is CSALPGQGRSSLTPGYTF. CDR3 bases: TGCAGTGCTTTGCCGGGACAGGGAAGATCGAGCCTAACTCCTGGCTACACCTTC.

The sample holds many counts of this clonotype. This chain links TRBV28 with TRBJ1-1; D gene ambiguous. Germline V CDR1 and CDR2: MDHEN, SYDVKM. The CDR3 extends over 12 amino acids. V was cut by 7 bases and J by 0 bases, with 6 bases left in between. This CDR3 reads CASMDLNTEAFF. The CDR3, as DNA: TGTGCCAGCATGGATTTGAACACTGAAGCTTTCTTT.